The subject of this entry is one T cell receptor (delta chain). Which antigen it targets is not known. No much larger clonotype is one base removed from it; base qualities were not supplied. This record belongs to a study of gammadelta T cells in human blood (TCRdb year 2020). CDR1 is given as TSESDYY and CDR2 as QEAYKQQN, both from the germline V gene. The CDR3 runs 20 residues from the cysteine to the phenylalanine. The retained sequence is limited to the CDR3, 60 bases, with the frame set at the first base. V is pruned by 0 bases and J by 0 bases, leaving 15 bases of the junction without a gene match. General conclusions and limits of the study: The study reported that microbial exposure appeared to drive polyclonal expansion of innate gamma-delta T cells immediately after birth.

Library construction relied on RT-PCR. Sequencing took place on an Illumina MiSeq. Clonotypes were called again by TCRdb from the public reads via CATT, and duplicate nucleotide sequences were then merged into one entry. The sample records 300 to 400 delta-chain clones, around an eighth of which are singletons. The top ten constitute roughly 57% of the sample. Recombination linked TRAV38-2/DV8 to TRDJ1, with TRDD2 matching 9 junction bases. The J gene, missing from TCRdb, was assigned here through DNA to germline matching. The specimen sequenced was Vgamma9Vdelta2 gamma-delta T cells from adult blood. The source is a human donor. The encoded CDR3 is CAYRSGKAFLHRAYTDKLIF. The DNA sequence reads TGTGCTTATAGGAGCGGTAAGGCCTTCCTACATAGGGCCTACACCGATAAACTCATCTTT.